The 7 T cell receptor beta chains presented below share a single source sample, sequenced in a study of blood T cell repertoires in COVID-19 (dated by TCRdb to between 2020 and 2021). Libraries were built with the immunoSEQ multiplex PCR assay. Held by TCRdb, this immuneACCESS table contains in-frame sequences only and omits some clones. Under half of the omission traces to an unresolved V gene where checked; the cause of the rest is unknown. This sample holds 180,000 or so clones; about 81% were observed only once. About 10% of the sample is in the top ten clones. The sequenced sample was peripheral blood. These receptors came from a woman older than 75 with COVID-19, enrolled during active disease.

The rearrangement uses TRBV7-2 and TRBJ1-2; D remains ambiguous. This CDR3 comprises 13 residues. Germline-derived CDR1 and CDR2 are SGHTA and FQGNSA. V lost 1 base, J lost 6 bases, and 9 bases lay in between. The CDR3 sequence: CASSLVLRDGYTF. CDR3 DNA sequence: TGTGCCAGCAGCTTAGTGTTGCGGGATGGCTACACCTTC.

The J gene is TRBJ2-5, the V gene TRBV5-6, with 11 bases fitting TRBD2. Germline loops: CDR1 SGHDT, CDR2 YYEEEE. V was clipped by 4 bases and J by 5 bases; unmatched bases: 7. CDR3 length equals 15 residues. CDR3 amino acids: CASSPPLAGEETQYF. The DNA for the CDR3 is TGTGCCAGCAGCCCCCCACTAGCGGGAGAGGAGACCCAGTACTTC.

The gene calls are TRBV20-1 and TRBJ1-2; no clear D gene. The CDR3 is 11 residues long. V was trimmed by 5 bases and J by 6 bases, leaving 10 bases between them. Germline CDR1 reads DFQATT; CDR2 reads SNEGSKA (reference sequence). As DNA, the CDR3 is TGCAGTGCTGGGGAGAGGGATGGCTACACCTTC. Amino acids: CSAGERDGYTF.

There are many counts of this clone. This same CDR3 is encoded by further DNA sequences in the sample. V is TRBV24-1 and J is TRBJ1-2; a possible D gene is TRBD1 (5 bases). This CDR3 region has 13 residues. The V end was cut by 4 bases, the J end by 5 bases, with 10 bases between. CDR1 is KGHDR and CDR2 is SFDVKD in the germline V gene. DNA for the CDR3: TGTGCCACCAGTGACCCGGGGGGGTATGGCTACACCTTC. As protein: CATSDPGGYGYTF.

This clone was seen only a few times. The rearrangement uses TRBV27 and TRBJ2-3; 12 bases fit TRBD2. The V gene's germline CDR1 is MNHEY and CDR2 SMNVEV (reference sequence). This CDR3 has 18 amino acids. The junction had 12 bases not matched to a gene; V was cut back by 8 bases and J by 0 bases. The chain's CDR3 is CASATSGGPRLSTDTQYF. In DNA form, the CDR3 reads TGTGCCAGCGCGACTAGCGGGGGCCCCCGGCTGAGCACAGATACGCAGTATTTT.

The rearrangement links TRBV27 to TRBJ2-7, with D perhaps matching TRBD1 (6 bases). The V gene's germline CDR1 is MNHEY and CDR2 SMNVEV (reference sequence). This CDR3 comprises 14 residues. V was trimmed by 5 bases and J by 3 bases, leaving 14 bases between them. The DNA for the CDR3 is TGTGCCAGCAGTCCCCGGGACAAGAACTACGAGCAGTACTTC. Translated, it gives CASSPRDKNYEQYF.

V is TRBV19 and J is TRBJ2-3; 8 bases align to TRBD2. CDR3 length: 13 residues. The V segment lost 8 bases and the J segment 2 bases; nucleotides outside the gene matches: 3. From germline, CDR1 is LNHDA and CDR2 SQIVND (reference sequence). CDR3 region: CASLGLATDTQYF. Written as DNA, the CDR3 is TGTGCCAGTCTCGGACTAGCCACAGATACGCAGTATTTT. Supplemented by reference TRBV19 and TRBJ2-3, the full variable domain reads DGGITQSPKYLFRKEGQNVTLSCEQNLNHDAMYWYRQDPGQGLRLIYYSQIVNDFQKGDIAEGYSVSREKKESFPLTVTSAQKNPTAFYLCASLGLATDTQYFGPGTRLTVL.